This passage covers 31 T cell receptor beta chains from one sample sequenced in a study of OX40 agonist ivuxolimab in advanced cancers. Only in-frame clones appear in the TCRdb table, and some are missing; sequencing was by immunoSEQ multiplex PCR. The sample contains some 25,000 clones, 78% of which appear only once. Here the sequenced sample was CD4+ or CD8+ T cells sorted from blood, taken in a trial of the OX40 agonist ivuxolimab. These receptors came from an adult with an advanced solid tumor such as melanoma, head and neck, liver or kidney cancer.

This clone has a handful of counts. The rearrangement joins TRBV27 to TRBJ2-4; TRBD1 might be the D (5 bases). The CDR3 contains 15 residues. Trimming took off 0 bases at V and 7 bases at J, with 13 bases between the two ends. The germline V gene has CDR1 MNHEY and CDR2 SMNVEV (reference sequence). The CDR3 nucleotides are TGTGCCAGCAGTTTATCAAGGCAGGGTCGCAACATTCAGTACTTC. This gives the protein CASSLSRQGRNIQYF.

The V gene is TRBV4-1, the J gene TRBJ2-5; D is unresolved. The ends were cut back, 0 bases at V and 5 bases at J, with 4 bases in the middle. The CDR3 length is 12 residues. Germline lookup yields CDR1 MGHRA and CDR2 YSYEKL. CDR3 coding DNA: TGCGCCAGCAGCCAAGATCAGGAGACCCAGTACTTC. This sequence encodes CASSQDQETQYF.

The chain recombines TRBV7-9 with TRBJ1-2; D remains ambiguous. Trimming removed 5 bases at V and 7 bases at J, with 17 bases between. The length of the CDR3 is 14 residues. The germline gives CDR1 SEHNR, CDR2 FQNEAQ (reference sequence). The CDR3 DNA reads TGTGCCAGCAGCCAACATGGACCAATGTCTGGCTACACCTTC. The encoded protein is CASSQHGPMSGYTF.

The chain uses TRBV2 and TRBJ2-7; TRBD1 matches 8 bases. The CDR3 extends over 14 amino acids. Per the germline V gene, CDR1 is SNHLY and CDR2 is FYNNEI. V gave up 6 bases and J gave up 5 bases; unmatched junction bases: 9. CDR3 bases: TGTGCCAGCAGACGCGGACAGGGAGGCCACGAGCAGTACTTC. This sequence encodes CASRRGQGGHEQYF.

The chain joins TRBV7-2 to TRBJ2-1; a possible D gene is TRBD2 (5 bases). Trimming removed 3 bases at V and 10 bases at J, with 13 bases between. CDR3 length: 13 amino acids. From germline, CDR1 is SGHTA and CDR2 FQGNSA. The CDR3 spells CASSLFWEREQFF. Here the CDR3 DNA reads TGTGCCAGCAGCTTGTTTTGGGAGAGGGAGCAGTTCTTC.

This clone has a handful of counts. The rearrangement joins TRBV19 to TRBJ2-7; 7 bases align to TRBD2. The CDR3 is 16 amino acids. The junction had 6 bases not matched to a gene; V was cut back by 1 base and J by 0 bases. Looked up from germline, CDR1 is LNHDA and CDR2 is SQIVND (reference sequence). CDR3: CASSIAGGSASYEQYF. DNA for the CDR3: TGTGCCAGTAGTATAGCTGGCGGGAGCGCCTCCTACGAGCAGTACTTC. The full variable domain, its missing parts supplied by reference TRBV19 and TRBJ2-7, is DGGITQSPKYLFRKEGQNVTLSCEQNLNHDAMYWYRQDPGQGLRLIYYSQIVNDFQKGDIAEGYSVSREKKESFPLTVTSAQKNPTAFYLCASSIAGGSASYEQYFGPGTRLTVT.

Details on this clone: An end of the junction does not agree with germline; a read error may underlie this. Other DNA sequences of this sample code for an identical CDR3. The chain recombines TRBV5-1 with TRBJ2-7; 10 bases are a match to TRBD1. This CDR3 contains 14 residues. Per the germline V gene, CDR1 is SGHRS and CDR2 is YFSETQ. This CDR3 is CASSLGQGAWEQYF. CDR3 DNA sequence: TGCGCCAGCAGCTTGGGACAGGGGGCCTGGGAGCAATACTTC.

CDR3 protein: CSVGTVNEQFF. The CDR3 DNA is TGCAGCGTTGGCACGGTCAATGAGCAGTTCTTC. V and J are TRBV29-1 and TRBJ2-1; D is ambiguous. Deletions cut 4 bases from V and 6 bases from J, with 7 bases between. Per the germline V gene, CDR1 is SQVTM and CDR2 is ANQGSEA. The CDR3 covers 11 residues.

The chain links TRBV2 to TRBJ2-1; possibly TRBD2 for D (5 bases). This CDR3 is 15 amino acids long. Trimming removed 6 bases at V and 4 bases at J, with 16 bases between. The germline CDR1 and CDR2 sequences are SNHLY and FYNNEI. CDR3 DNA: TGTGCCAGCAGAAATTTGGCGGGTAATTACAATGAGCAGTTCTTC. Its protein product is CASRNLAGNYNEQFF.

The V call is TRBV9, the J call TRBJ2-3; D not certain. The germline V and J ends were trimmed by 0 bases and 6 bases, with 5 bases remaining between them. The CDR3 extends over 12 amino acids. The germline V gene encodes CDR1 SGDLS and CDR2 YYNGEE. In DNA form, the CDR3 reads TGTGCCAGCAGCGTAGGGCCGGATACGCAGTATTTT. It is translated as CASSVGPDTQYF.

This chain joins TRBV7-9 and TRBJ2-1; 7 bases are a match to TRBD2. Germline CDR1 is SEHNR and CDR2 is FQNEAQ (reference sequence). The junction had 7 bases not matched to a gene; V was cut back by 5 bases and J by 15 bases. The CDR3 runs to 11 residues. DNA for the CDR3: TGTGCCAGCAGCCTTACTAGCGAGGCGTTCTTC. Its protein is CASSLTSEAFF. Combining the CDR3 with reference TRBV7-9 and TRBJ2-1 gives the whole variable domain DTGVSQNPRHKITKRGQNVTFRCDPISEHNRLYWYRQTLGQGPEFLTYFQNEAQLEKSRLLSDRFSAERPKGSFSTLEIQRTEQGDSAMYLCASSLTSEAFFGPGTRLTVL.

This clone appeared once. This CDR3 is also generated by other DNA sequences in the sample. The CDR3 loop is CASSPTESTEAFF. The CDR3 bases are TGTGCCAGTAGCCCTACTGAGAGCACTGAAGCTTTCTTT. The gene calls are TRBV11-2 and TRBJ1-1; D is ambiguous. CDR1 is SGHAT and CDR2 is FQNNGV in the germline V gene. The CDR3 covers 13 residues. Trimming removed 9 bases at V and 4 bases at J, with 15 bases between.

This clone appeared a single time. V gene TRBV10-3 combines with J gene TRBJ1-5; possibly TRBD1 for D (6 bases). Trimming shortened V by 11 bases and J by 0 bases, and 14 bases separated the two germline ends. The CDR3 has 14 amino acids. Germline V gives CDR1 ENHRY, CDR2 SYGVKD. The CDR3 nucleotides read TGTGCCTCTAAGGACAGCCATAGCAATCAGCCCCAGCATTTT. Translating gives CASKDSHSNQPQHF.

This clone was counted only a few times. The chain uses TRBV7-2 and TRBJ1-3; D is unclear. Trimming pared 2 bases from V and 2 bases from J, leaving 4 bases between. CDR1 and CDR2 (germline): SGHTA, FQGNSA. The CDR3 has 13 amino acids. In nucleotides, the CDR3 is TGTGCCAGCAGCTTATCCACTGGAAACACCATATATTTT. Its protein product is CASSLSTGNTIYF.

This rearrangement joins TRBV5-1 to TRBJ2-6; TRBD1 matches 8 bases. With 1 base clipped from V and 1 base from J, the junction kept 13 bases outside the gene matches. The CDR3 contains 20 residues. Germline values: CDR1 SGHRS, CDR2 YFSETQ. CDR3 residues: CASSLRGQGALRSGANVLTF. Here the CDR3 DNA reads TGCGCCAGCAGCTTGCGGGGGCAGGGGGCATTGAGGTCTGGGGCCAACGTCCTGACTTTC.

The J gene is TRBJ2-5, the V gene TRBV5-5; D is undetermined. The CDR3 contains 14 residues. The V and J ends lost 4 bases and 3 bases respectively, with 13 bases between them. Germline CDR1 and CDR2: SGHKS and YYEKEE (reference sequence). CDR3 sequence (DNA): TGTGCCAGCAGCCTGGGTCAACTGGAAGAGACCCAGTACTTC. This translates into CASSLGQLEETQYF.

The rearrangement joins TRBV28 to TRBJ2-7; 7 bases fit TRBD1. Per germline, CDR1 MDHEN and CDR2 SYDVKM. Losses at the gene ends were 8 bases for V and 2 bases for J; bases not matched to a gene: 9. The CDR3 is made up of 14 amino acids. This CDR3 reads CASQRGQSPYEQYF. In DNA form, the CDR3 reads TGTGCCAGCCAAAGGGGACAGTCACCCTACGAGCAGTACTTC.

The CDR3: CASSLYTGTGGETQYF. The CDR3 DNA follows: TGTGCCAGCAGTTTATACACCGGGACAGGGGGAGAGACCCAGTACTTC. J is TRBJ2-5 and V is TRBV28; 11 bases agree with TRBD1. Germline V CDR1 and CDR2: MDHEN, SYDVKM. The CDR3 covers 16 residues. Trimming at V came to 1 base and at J to 4 bases, leaving 5 bases not matched to a gene.

V and J are TRBV4-1 and TRBJ2-7; the D gene could be TRBD1 or TRBD2 (6 bases each). The CDR3 is 16 amino acids. Per germline, CDR1 MGHRA and CDR2 YSYEKL. V gave up 4 bases and J gave up 4 bases, with 20 bases separating them. For the CDR3, the DNA is TGCGCCAGCAGCCCCGGCCGGGACTCGGGGGCGTACGAGCAGTACTTC. Amino acids: CASSPGRDSGAYEQYF.

The gene calls are TRBV5-1 and TRBJ1-5; no clear D gene. V was pared by 4 bases and J by 2 bases, with 7 bases between. This CDR3 spans 13 amino acids. The germline CDR1 and CDR2 sequences are SGHRS and YFSETQ. CDR3 sequence: CASSIMGNQPQHF. The CDR3 DNA follows: TGCGCCAGCAGCATCATGGGCAATCAGCCCCAGCATTTT.

This chain uses TRBV5-4 with TRBJ2-7; D is possibly TRBD1 (6 bases). Germline CDR1 reads SGHNT; CDR2 reads YYREEE (reference sequence). This CDR3 has 13 amino acids. V was shortened by 4 bases and J by 6 bases, with 14 bases between the two germline ends. In nucleotides, the CDR3 is TGTGCCAGCAGCGTAGGGACAACCCGCGAGCAGTACTTC. Amino acid sequence: CASSVGTTREQYF.

This sequence joins TRBV28 and TRBJ1-1, with 11 bases fitting TRBD1. CDR1 and CDR2 (germline): MDHEN, SYDVKM. Trimming removed 2 bases from V and 9 bases from J; junction bases left unmatched: 5. The CDR3 loop spans 14 amino acids. The CDR3 DNA reads as TGTGCCAGCAGTTTAGTGGGGACAGGGGGAAAAGCTTTCTTT. Amino acids: CASSLVGTGGKAFF.

The J gene is TRBJ1-6, the V gene TRBV2; 8 nucleotides match TRBD1. The CDR3 extends over 17 amino acids. The V segment lost 4 bases and the J segment 9 bases; nucleotides outside the gene matches: 14. The germline V gene encodes CDR1 SNHLY and CDR2 FYNNEI. The CDR3 spells CASSAPPDREVGSPLHF. The CDR3 region has the DNA TGTGCCAGCAGTGCGCCCCCGGACAGGGAGGTGGGTTCACCCCTCCACTTT.

V is TRBV6-6 and J is TRBJ1-1, with TRBD1 matching 10 bases. Per the germline V gene, CDR1 is MNHNY and CDR2 is SVGAGI (reference sequence). This CDR3 has 15 amino acids. V lost 5 bases, J lost 5 bases, and 8 bases stayed unmatched. CDR3 sequence (DNA): TGTGCCAGCAGTGCAGCCGGGACAGGGGTTACTGAAGCTTTCTTT. It specifies CASSAAGTGVTEAFF.

J is TRBJ2-5 and V is TRBV14; 12 bases match TRBD2. In germline, CDR1 is SGHDN, CDR2 FVKESK. The CDR3 is 16 amino acids. Losses at the gene ends were 4 bases for V and 5 bases for J; bases not matched to a gene: 8. The CDR3: CASSRRLAGDLETQYF. The DNA of the CDR3 is TGTGCCAGCAGCCGCCGACTAGCGGGGGATCTTGAGACCCAGTACTTC. The variable domain in full, completed from reference TRBV14 and TRBJ2-5, reads EAGVTQFPSHSVIEKGQTVTLRCDPISGHDNLYWYRRVMGKEIKFLLHFVKESKQDESGMPNNRFLAERTGGTYSTLKVQPAELEDSGVYFCASSRRLAGDLETQYFGPGTRLLVL.

The V gene is TRBV6-1, the J gene TRBJ1-2, with TRBD1 matching 8 bases. V was clipped by 5 bases and J by 5 bases; unmatched bases: 10. CDR1 MNHNS and CDR2 SASEGT come from the germline V gene. CDR3 length equals 15 residues. The CDR3, as DNA: TGTGCCAGCAGTCTCGGACAGGGCAGGATATATGGCTACACCTTC. This gives the protein CASSLGQGRIYGYTF.

This clone has only a few counts. J is TRBJ1-5 and V is TRBV4-1, with no clear D. Germline loops: CDR1 MGHRA, CDR2 YSYEKL. Trimming left V 0 bases short and J 5 bases short, with 14 bases between. The CDR3 is 16 amino acids. DNA for the CDR3: TGCGCCAGCAGCCAAGATACAACCCAGGACGATCAGCCCCAGCATTTT. This translates into CASSQDTTQDDQPQHF.

This clone showed up just a few times. The V and J genes are TRBV6-5 and TRBJ1-5; 11 nucleotides line up with TRBD1. J gave up 5 bases and V 2 bases, and 2 bases lay outside the gene matches. This CDR3 is built from 15 residues. Per germline, CDR1 MNHEY and CDR2 SVGAGI. The CDR3 region has the DNA TGTGCCAGCAGTTACGGACAGGGGGCGGATCAGCCCCAGCATTTT. Encoded protein: CASSYGQGADQPQHF.

The V call is TRBV5-8, the J call TRBJ2-3, with TRBD2 as a possible D gene (6 bases). This CDR3 has 17 residues. Germline CDR1 and CDR2: SGHTS and YDEGEE. Trimming took 7 bases from V and 2 from J, leaving 23 bases between them. The DNA of the CDR3 is TGTGCCAGCGTATCTGTGTGGCCGGGGGAACCCACAGATACGCAGTATTTT. This codes for CASVSVWPGEPTDTQYF.

The V call is TRBV10-2, the J call TRBJ2-7; no clear D. Deletions cut 6 bases from V and 1 base from J, with 7 bases between. The CDR3 length is 12 residues. CDR1 is WSHSY and CDR2 is SAAADI in the germline V gene. The CDR3 coding sequence is TGCGCCAGCAGGCCGAAGTCCTACGAGCAGTACTTC. It encodes CASRPKSYEQYF.

The chain has TRBV18 and TRBJ1-5; 8 bases match TRBD1. Germline V gives CDR1 KGHSH, CDR2 LQKENI. There are 14 residues in the CDR3. Trimming removed 6 bases from V and 3 bases from J; junction bases left unmatched: 4. The CDR3 loop reads CASSVDRVNQPQHF. CDR3 DNA sequence: TGTGCCAGCTCCGTGGACAGGGTCAATCAGCCCCAGCATTTT.